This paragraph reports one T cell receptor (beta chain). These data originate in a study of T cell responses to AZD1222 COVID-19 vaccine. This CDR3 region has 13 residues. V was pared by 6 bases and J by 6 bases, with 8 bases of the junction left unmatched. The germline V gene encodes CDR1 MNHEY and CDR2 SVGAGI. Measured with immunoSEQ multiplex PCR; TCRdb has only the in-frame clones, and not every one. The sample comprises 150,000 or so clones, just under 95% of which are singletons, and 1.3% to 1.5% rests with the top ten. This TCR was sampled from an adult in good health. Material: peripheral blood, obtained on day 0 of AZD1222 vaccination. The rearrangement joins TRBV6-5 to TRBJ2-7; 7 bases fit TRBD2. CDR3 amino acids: CASSLGGDSEQYF. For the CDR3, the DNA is TGTGCCAGCAGCCTGGGGGGGGACTCCGAGCAGTACTTC.